This TCR beta chain was found in a study of lymphopenia after photon versus proton radiotherapy. Overall study findings and caveats: Under photons, naive T cells and diversity fell while effector/memory populations rose. Authors raise, but do not show, better survival with proton therapy.

J was trimmed by 1 base and V by 7 bases; bases with no gene match: 19. The CDR3 has 20 residues. CDR1 LGHNT and CDR2 FRNRAP come from the germline V gene. Sequencing used immunoSEQ multiplex PCR; TCRdb keeps in-frame clones, though not all of them. Of more than 20,000 clones detected, around 84% appear once; the ten largest clones hold 15% to 20%. As concerns this clone: What it binds is unknown.

This rearrangement joins TRBV12-5 to TRBJ1-4; 9 bases map to TRBD1. Sequenced material: peripheral blood, taken from a patient treated with photon-based radiotherapy. The origin of this receptor is a man aged 60-69 years with pancreatic cancer. The CDR3 spells CASAYYPGQGFRGTNEKLFF. Written as DNA, the CDR3 is TGTGCTAGTGCCTACTATCCGGGACAGGGATTTAGAGGAACTAATGAAAAACTGTTTTTT.